A selection of T cell receptor beta chains follows, all from one sample in a study of T cell responses to AZD1222 COVID-19 vaccine. Assay used: immunoSEQ multiplex PCR; TCRdb lists only in-frame clones, some missing. The table includes about 150,000 clones, roughly nine tenths detected once. Sequenced material: peripheral blood, taken 28 days after the second AZD1222 dose. These receptors were collected from an adult who received the AZD1222 COVID-19 vaccine. CDR3s include the opening cysteine and the closing phenylalanine or tryptophan. A D gene is named only where the DNA matches it firmly. Only some rows state a clone size, as once, few, many or a class for expanded clones.

CDR3nt | CDR3aa | abundance | j_gene | d_gene | v_gene
TGTGCCAGCAGCGTAGGACAGGCGTTTAACTATGGCTACACCTTC | CASSVGQAFNYGYTF | once | TRBJ1-2 | . | TRBV9
TGTGCCAGCAGTGAAGAAACCTACGAGCAGTACTTC | CASSEETYEQYF | . | TRBJ2-7 | . | TRBV6-1
TGTGCCAGCAGCCAACGAGCGCCGGGGACCTATAATTCACCCCTCCACTTT | CASSQRAPGTYNSPLHF | . | TRBJ1-6 | . | TRBV5-4
TGTGCCAGCAGCTTAGCTGACAGTAGCAATCAGCCCCAGCATTTT | CASSLADSSNQPQHF | medium-sized | TRBJ1-5 | . | TRBV7-8
TGTGCCAGCAGTGGGGTGGGGGTCTACGAGCAGTACTTC | CASSGVGVYEQYF | few | TRBJ2-7 | . | TRBV2
TGTGCCAGTAGTACCCAGGGTTCAGATACGCAGTATTTT | CASSTQGSDTQYF | . | TRBJ2-3 | . | TRBV19
TGTGCCACCAGTGATTTTGAAGGCTCTGGCTACACCTTC | CATSDFEGSGYTF | . | TRBJ1-2 | . | TRBV24-1
TGTGCCAGCAGTGGCCCTCAGAGGCCTGGAAACACCATATATTTT | CASSGPQRPGNTIYF | . | TRBJ1-3 | . | TRBV25-1
TGTGCCAGCTCCGAACGGGTATTGAAGACCCAGTACTTC | CASSERVLKTQYF | few | TRBJ2-5 | . | TRBV6-5
TGTGCCAGCACTTCCGGGACAGGGGGCTCTTACTCTGGAAACACCATATATTTT | CASTSGTGGSYSGNTIYF | . | TRBJ1-3 | TRBD1 | TRBV3-1/TRBV3-2
TGTGCCAGTAGTAGGGCGGGCCCATACAATGAGCAGTTCTTC | CASSRAGPYNEQFF | . | TRBJ2-1 | . | TRBV19
TGTGCCTGGGGACAGGGCAATCAGCCCCAGCATTTT | CAWGQGNQPQHF | . | TRBJ1-5 | TRBD1 | TRBV30
TGTGCCAGCAGAGGAGACAGGGATAGCAATCAGCCCCAGCATTTT | CASRGDRDSNQPQHF | . | TRBJ1-5 | TRBD1 | TRBV6-5
TGCGCCAGCAGCTTGGAGGCGGTGGGGGATGAGCAGTTCTTC | CASSLEAVGDEQFF | . | TRBJ2-1 | . | TRBV5-1
TGCGCCAGCAGCCCCGAGGGGCCAGGACAGGGCCCAAATGGCTACACCTTC | CASSPEGPGQGPNGYTF | once | TRBJ1-2 | TRBD1 | TRBV5-1
TGTGCCAGCAGTTCCCCCCCTATACTGGATAATTCACCCCTCCACTTT | CASSSPPILDNSPLHF | . | TRBJ1-6 | . | TRBV6-5